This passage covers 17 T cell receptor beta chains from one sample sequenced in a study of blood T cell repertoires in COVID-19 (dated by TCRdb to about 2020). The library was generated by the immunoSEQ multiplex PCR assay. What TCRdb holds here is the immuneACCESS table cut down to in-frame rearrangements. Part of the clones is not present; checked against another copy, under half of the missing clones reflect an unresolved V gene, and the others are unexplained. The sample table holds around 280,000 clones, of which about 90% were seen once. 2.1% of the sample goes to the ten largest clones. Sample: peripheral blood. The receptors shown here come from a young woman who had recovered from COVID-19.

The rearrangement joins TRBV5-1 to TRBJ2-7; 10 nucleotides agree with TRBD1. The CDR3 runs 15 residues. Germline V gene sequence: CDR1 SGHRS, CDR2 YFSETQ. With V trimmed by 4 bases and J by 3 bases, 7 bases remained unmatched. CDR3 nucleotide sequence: TGCGCCAGCAGCACCGGGACAGGGGTGTTCTACGAGCAGTACTTC. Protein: CASSTGTGVFYEQYF. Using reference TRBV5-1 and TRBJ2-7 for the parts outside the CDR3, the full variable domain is KAGVTQTPRYLIKTRGQQVTLSCSPISGHRSVSWYQQTPGQGLQFLFEYFSETQRNKGNFPGRFSGRQFSNSRSEMNVSTLELGDSALYLCASSTGTGVFYEQYFGPGTRLTVT.

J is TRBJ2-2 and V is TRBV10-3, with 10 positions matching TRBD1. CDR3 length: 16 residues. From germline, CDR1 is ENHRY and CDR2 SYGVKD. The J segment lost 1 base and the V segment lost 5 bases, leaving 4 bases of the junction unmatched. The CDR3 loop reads CAISFRDRGNTGELFF. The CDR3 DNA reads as TGTGCCATCAGTTTCCGGGACAGGGGGAACACCGGGGAGCTGTTTTTT.

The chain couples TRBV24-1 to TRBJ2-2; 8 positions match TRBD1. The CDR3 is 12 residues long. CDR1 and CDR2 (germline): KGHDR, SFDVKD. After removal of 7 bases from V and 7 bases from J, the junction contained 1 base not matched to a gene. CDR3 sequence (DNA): TGTGCCACCAGAGGACAGGGCGGGGAGCTGTTTTTT. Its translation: CATRGQGGELFF.

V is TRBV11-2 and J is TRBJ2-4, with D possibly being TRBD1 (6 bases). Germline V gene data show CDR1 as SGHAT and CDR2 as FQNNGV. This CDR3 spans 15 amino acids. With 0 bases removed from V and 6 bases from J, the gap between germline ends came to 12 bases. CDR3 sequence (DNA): TGTGCCAGCAGCTTAGAGGGGGCGAAGGGAAACATTCAGTACTTC. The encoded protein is CASSLEGAKGNIQYF.

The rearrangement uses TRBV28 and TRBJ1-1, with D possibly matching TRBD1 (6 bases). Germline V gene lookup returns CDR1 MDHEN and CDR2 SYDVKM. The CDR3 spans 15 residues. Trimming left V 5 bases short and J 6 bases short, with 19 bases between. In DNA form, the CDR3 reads TGTGCCAGCAGTGCCCAGAAACAGGGTCGGCCTGAAGCTTTCTTT. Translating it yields CASSAQKQGRPEAFF.

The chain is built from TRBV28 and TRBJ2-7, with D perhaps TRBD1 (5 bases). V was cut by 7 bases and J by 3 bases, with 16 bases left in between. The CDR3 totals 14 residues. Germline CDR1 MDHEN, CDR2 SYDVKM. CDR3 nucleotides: TGTGCCAGCACCCTGGCGTGGGGCAGCTACGAGCAGTACTTC. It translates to CASTLAWGSYEQYF.

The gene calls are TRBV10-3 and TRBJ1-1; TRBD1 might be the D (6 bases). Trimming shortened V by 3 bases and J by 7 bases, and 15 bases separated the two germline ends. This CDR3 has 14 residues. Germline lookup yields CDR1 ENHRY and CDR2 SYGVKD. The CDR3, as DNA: TGTGCCATCAGTGAATCCCAGGGGCAAGGTGAAGCTTTCTTT. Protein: CAISESQGQGEAFF.

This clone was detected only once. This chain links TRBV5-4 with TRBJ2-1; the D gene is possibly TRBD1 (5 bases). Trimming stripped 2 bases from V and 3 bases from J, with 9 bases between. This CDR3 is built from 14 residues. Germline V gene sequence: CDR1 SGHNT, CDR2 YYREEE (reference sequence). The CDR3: CASSLAQGYNEQFF. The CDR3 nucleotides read TGTGCCAGCAGCTTAGCGCAGGGCTACAATGAGCAGTTCTTC.

DNA of the CDR3: TGTGCCAGCTCACCACTAGCGGCTAGCACAGATACGCAGTATTTT. Its protein is CASSPLAASTDTQYF. The gene calls are TRBV18 and TRBJ2-3; D is perhaps TRBD2 (6 bases). The CDR3 runs to 15 residues. The V and J ends lost 1 base and 0 bases respectively, with 8 bases between them. The germline V gene encodes CDR1 KGHSH and CDR2 LQKENI.

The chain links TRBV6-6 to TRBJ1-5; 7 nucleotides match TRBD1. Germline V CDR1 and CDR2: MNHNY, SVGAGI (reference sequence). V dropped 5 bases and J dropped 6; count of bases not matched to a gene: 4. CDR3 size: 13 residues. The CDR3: CASSVQGSQPQHF. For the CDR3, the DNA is TGTGCCAGCAGTGTACAGGGGTCTCAGCCCCAGCATTTT.

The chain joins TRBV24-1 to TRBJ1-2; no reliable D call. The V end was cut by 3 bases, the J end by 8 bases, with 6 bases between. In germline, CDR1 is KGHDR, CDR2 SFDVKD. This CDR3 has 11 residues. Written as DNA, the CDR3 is TGTGCCACCAGTGATCAACACGGCTACACCTTC. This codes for CATSDQHGYTF.

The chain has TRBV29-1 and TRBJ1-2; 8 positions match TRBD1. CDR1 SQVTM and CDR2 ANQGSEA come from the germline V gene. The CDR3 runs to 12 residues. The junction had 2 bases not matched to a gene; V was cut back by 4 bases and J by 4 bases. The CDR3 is CSVATGGYGYTF. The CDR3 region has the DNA TGCAGCGTTGCCACAGGGGGCTATGGCTACACCTTC.

CDR3: CASNMAGNTEAFF. CDR3 nucleotide sequence: TGTGCCAGCAACATGGCAGGGAACACTGAAGCTTTCTTT. The J gene is TRBJ1-1, the V gene TRBV27; D is unclear. The CDR3 spans 13 residues. Trimming took 7 bases from V and 1 from J, leaving 10 bases between them. The germline CDR1 and CDR2 sequences are MNHEY and SMNVEV (reference sequence).

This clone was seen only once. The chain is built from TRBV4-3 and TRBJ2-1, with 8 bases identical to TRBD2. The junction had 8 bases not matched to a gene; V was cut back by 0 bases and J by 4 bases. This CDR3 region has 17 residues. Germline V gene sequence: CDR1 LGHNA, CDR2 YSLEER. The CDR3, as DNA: TGCGCCAGCAGCCAAGATCTAAGGATAGCGGGGTACAATGAGCAGTTCTTC. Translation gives CASSQDLRIAGYNEQFF.

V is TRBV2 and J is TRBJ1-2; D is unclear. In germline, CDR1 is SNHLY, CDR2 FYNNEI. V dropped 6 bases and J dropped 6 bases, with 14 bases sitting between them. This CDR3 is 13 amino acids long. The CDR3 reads CASSRTAGDGYTF. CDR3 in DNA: TGTGCCAGCAGCAGGACTGCCGGCGATGGCTACACCTTC.

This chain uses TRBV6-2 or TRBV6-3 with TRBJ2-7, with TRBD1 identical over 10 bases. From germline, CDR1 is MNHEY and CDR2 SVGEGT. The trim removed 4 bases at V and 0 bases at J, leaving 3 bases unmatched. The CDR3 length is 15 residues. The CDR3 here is CASSSGQGTSYEQYF. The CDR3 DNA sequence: TGTGCCAGCAGTTCGGGACAGGGGACCTCCTACGAGCAGTACTTC.

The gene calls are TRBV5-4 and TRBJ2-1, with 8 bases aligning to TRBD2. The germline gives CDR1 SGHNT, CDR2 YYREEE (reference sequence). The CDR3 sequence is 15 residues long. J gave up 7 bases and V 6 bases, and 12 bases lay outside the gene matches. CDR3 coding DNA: TGTGCCAGCATTCACTCGAGCGGGAGTATGAATGAGCAGTTCTTC. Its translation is CASIHSSGSMNEQFF.